One sample yielded the 20 T cell receptor beta chains listed below, sequenced in a study of cytomegalovirus exposure and HLA in healthy donors. 60 Vbeta and 13 Jbeta primers were used in PCR. Here immunoSEQ multiplex PCR was the method, and the copy in TCRdb shows in-frame clones only, minus some. This repertoire shows some 180,000 clones, about four fifths found once; its top ten account for approximately 2.1%. The specimen sequenced was PBMCs. These receptor sequences come from a woman aged 25 to 45 in good health and CMV-seronegative.

V gene TRBV2 combines with J gene TRBJ2-7; TRBD1 agrees at 7 bases. The trim removed 5 bases at V and 2 bases at J, leaving 12 bases unmatched. Germline CDR1 and CDR2: SNHLY and FYNNEI. CDR3 length: 16 residues. The CDR3, as DNA: TGTGCCAGCAGTCGAGGGAGACAGGGCCCTACCTACGAGCAGTACTTC. Amino acids: CASSRGRQGPTYEQYF.

This chain joins TRBV28 and TRBJ1-2, with a weak D call TRBD1 (5 bases). The germline CDR1 and CDR2 sequences are MDHEN and SYDVKM. The CDR3 length is 14 residues. V dropped 7 bases and J dropped 7 bases, with 19 bases sitting between them. CDR3 nucleotide sequence: TGTGCCAGCACCTTGCAGGGCCTAACGAGTGGCTACACCTTC. Its translation is CASTLQGLTSGYTF.

The V call is TRBV7-2, the J call TRBJ1-6; perhaps TRBD1 as D (6 bases). Germline V CDR1 and CDR2: SGHTA, FQGNSA. V was trimmed by 5 bases and J by 9 bases, leaving 14 bases between them. This CDR3 has 14 amino acids. In DNA, the CDR3 is TGTGCCAGCAGCCCAGTAGTCAGGGGTTCACCCCTCCACTTT. It specifies CASSPVVRGSPLHF. Based on the CDR3 plus reference TRBV7-2 and TRBJ1-6, the full variable domain is GAGVSQSPSNKVTEKGKDVELRCDPISGHTALYWYRQSLGQGLEFLIYFQGNSAPDKSGLPSDRFSAERTGGSVSTLTIQRTQQEDSAVYLCASSPVVRGSPLHFGNGTRLTVT.

The J gene is TRBJ2-7, the V gene TRBV7-8, with TRBD1 identical over 9 bases. J was trimmed by 3 bases and V by 5 bases; bases with no gene match: 5. The CDR3 has 14 residues. Germline CDR1 and CDR2: SGHVS and FQNEAQ. CDR3 DNA: TGTGCCAGCAGCAAGACAGGGGGGAACTACGAGCAGTACTTC. Amino acid sequence: CASSKTGGNYEQYF.

The chain uses TRBV27 and TRBJ2-3; 8 nucleotides line up with TRBD1. V was pared by 5 bases and J by 5 bases, with 15 bases of the junction left unmatched. In germline, CDR1 is MNHEY, CDR2 SMNVEV (reference sequence). CDR3 length equals 17 residues. CDR3 nucleotides: TGTGCCAGCAGTCCCCCCTTGGGCAGGGGGCTAAAAGATACGCAGTATTTT. Its protein is CASSPPLGRGLKDTQYF.

The chain combines TRBV9 with TRBJ1-6; D is possibly TRBD1 (5 bases). The germline gives CDR1 SGDLS, CDR2 YYNGEE. The CDR3 sequence is 16 residues long. V lost 4 bases to trimming and J lost 6 bases, with 17 bases between them. CDR3 protein: CASSPRGSGGNSPLHF. CDR3 in DNA: TGTGCCAGCAGCCCCCGGGGCAGCGGGGGTAATTCACCCCTCCACTTT.

V usage is TRBV5-8 and J usage is TRBJ1-4; unclear D gene. The CDR3 contains 13 residues. The germline V gene has CDR1 SGHTS and CDR2 YDEGEE. The germline V and J ends were trimmed by 4 bases and 8 bases, with 12 bases remaining between them. Here the CDR3 DNA reads TGTGCCAGCAGCAGGAGAGTTGGCGAAAAACTGTTTTTT. It yields the protein CASSRRVGEKLFF.

J is TRBJ2-7 and V is TRBV5-1; 9 nucleotides align to TRBD1. The CDR3 is 16 amino acids. After removal of 3 bases from V and 0 bases from J, the junction contained 7 bases not matched to a gene. The V gene's germline CDR1 is SGHRS and CDR2 YFSETQ. The DNA for the CDR3 is TGCGCCAGCAGCTCCGGACAGGGGTCTTACTCCTACGAGCAGTACTTC. Encoded protein: CASSSGQGSYSYEQYF.

This rearrangement joins TRBV2 to TRBJ1-3; TRBD1 agrees at 7 bases. The CDR3 is made up of 14 amino acids. Germline-derived CDR1 and CDR2 are SNHLY and FYNNEI. Losses at the gene ends were 5 bases for V and 4 bases for J; bases not matched to a gene: 5. CDR3 in amino acids: CASSTPGQGNTIYF. In DNA, the CDR3 is TGTGCCAGCAGTACCCCGGGACAGGGAAACACCATATATTTT.

This chain joins TRBV18 and TRBJ2-1, with 10 bases that match TRBD2. V shed 1 base, J shed 4 bases, and the junction held 4 bases outside the gene matches. The CDR3 covers 16 residues. Germline assignment: CDR1 KGHSH and CDR2 LQKENI. CDR3 nucleotide sequence: TGTGCCAGCTCACCACTAGCGGGGGGTTCGTACAATGAGCAGTTCTTC. Translated: CASSPLAGGSYNEQFF.

V and J are TRBV7-7 and TRBJ2-7, with D perhaps TRBD2 (5 bases). V lost 1 base and J lost 5, with 15 bases in between. The length of the CDR3 is 15 residues. Germline CDR1 and CDR2: SSHAT and FNYEAQ (reference sequence). The CDR3 DNA follows: TGTGCCAGCAGCTTAGGGGTTGTAGGGAGCAACGAGCAGTACTTC. Amino acid sequence: CASSLGVVGSNEQYF.

The rearrangement uses TRBV27 and TRBJ2-7; a weak D match, TRBD2 (5 bases). Per the germline V gene, CDR1 is MNHEY and CDR2 is SMNVEV (reference sequence). The CDR3 sequence is 17 residues long. Trimming stripped 4 bases from V and 1 base from J, with 20 bases between. DNA of the CDR3: TGTGCCAGCAGTTCCCGAACCCCGGGGTTAGGGTCCTACGAGCAGTACTTC. Its translation is CASSSRTPGLGSYEQYF.

This chain uses TRBV9 with TRBJ2-6; maybe TRBD1 (6 bases). The germline V gene has CDR1 SGDLS and CDR2 YYNGEE. The CDR3 extends over 18 amino acids. Trimming removed 6 bases at V and 2 bases at J, with 21 bases between. The CDR3 DNA follows: TGTGCCAGCACCTCAGGGGCAGGTTTGATCGCTGGGGCCAACGTCCTGACTTTC. It translates to CASTSGAGLIAGANVLTF.

This chain connects TRBV7-3 to TRBJ2-5, with 11 bases lining up with TRBD1. CDR3 length: 15 amino acids. Looked up from germline, CDR1 is SGHTA and CDR2 is FQGTGA. Unmatched junction bases numbered 7, after V lost 5 bases and J lost 5 bases. The CDR3 region is CASSPGQGAEETQYF. As DNA, the CDR3 is TGTGCCAGCAGCCCCGGACAGGGGGCAGAGGAGACCCAGTACTTC.

This clone was observed once. The chain is built from TRBV19 and TRBJ1-3; D remains unclear. The CDR3 is 14 residues long. Germline V gene data show CDR1 as LNHDA and CDR2 as SQIVND (reference sequence). Trimming cost V 8 bases and J 0 bases, with 11 bases left between them. The CDR3: CASSQVLSGNTIYF. CDR3 DNA: TGTGCCAGTTCCCAGGTCCTCTCTGGAAACACCATATATTTT.

CDR3 nucleotides: TGTGCCAGCAGCTATAAGAGAGTCACCGGGGAGCTGTTTTTT. Protein product: CASSYKRVTGELFF. The chain carries TRBV7-2 and TRBJ2-2; D gene uncertain. CDR3 length: 14 residues. Trimming stripped 4 bases from V and 4 bases from J, with 10 bases between. CDR1 and CDR2 from the germline V gene are SGHTA and FQGNSA.

The V call is TRBV7-7, the J call TRBJ2-1, with TRBD2 matching 10 bases. V shed 2 bases and J 1 base; nucleotides not matched to a gene: 11. The length of the CDR3 is 19 residues. The germline gives CDR1 SSHAT, CDR2 FNYEAQ (reference sequence). The CDR3 loop reads CASSLSVAGGLNSYNEQFF. The CDR3 DNA reads TGTGCCAGCAGCTTATCAGTAGCGGGGGGCCTTAATTCCTACAATGAGCAGTTCTTC.

The chain has TRBV29-1 and TRBJ2-1; D may be TRBD1 (6 bases). Per the germline V gene, CDR1 is SQVTM and CDR2 is ANQGSEA. The CDR3 extends over 12 amino acids. V was pared by 7 bases and J by 4 bases, with 11 bases between. The CDR3 sequence is CSGGQHYNEQFF. As DNA, the CDR3 is TGCAGCGGTGGACAGCATTACAATGAGCAGTTCTTC.

The J gene is TRBJ1-2, the V gene TRBV12-5, with 7 bases identical to TRBD1. V was clipped by 2 bases and J by 4 bases; unmatched bases: 13. The CDR3 length is 17 residues. Germline CDR1 is LGHNT and CDR2 is FRNRAP. CDR3 nucleotides: TGTGCTAGTGGTTTGCCAAGGACAGGAAAAGAGGGCTATGGCTACACCTTC. Its protein is CASGLPRTGKEGYGYTF.

J is TRBJ1-1 and V is TRBV18; TRBD1 matches 7 bases. The CDR3 has 14 amino acids. Germline CDR1 KGHSH, CDR2 LQKENI. V lost 6 bases, J lost 2 bases, and 6 bases stayed unmatched. The CDR3 coding sequence is TGTGCCAGCTCTAGAGGGACAGCTAACACTGAAGCTTTCTTT. Translating gives CASSRGTANTEAFF.